Listed below are T cell receptor beta chains from one sample, sequenced in a study of T cell repertoires in aging, cancer and after chemotherapy. Each CDR3 protein gets one entry after TCRdb re-called the multiplex PCR reads with MiXCR. There are fewer than 7,000 distinct CDR3 sequences in the sample; roughly 30% occur only once, and 6.6% lies in the top ten. The sequenced sample consisted of blood. The source is a human donor in good health. The CDR3 runs from the conserved cysteine through the conserved F or W. A D gene is named only where the DNA matches it firmly.

v_call | d_call | cdr3_aa
TRBV27 | TRBD1 | CASKTGDNSPPHF
TRBV6-1 | - | CASSDAGLTGELFF
TRBV6-2/TRBV6-3 | TRBD2 | CASSYLSGAGELFF
TRBV27 | - | CASSLKWQGSYEQYF
TRBV19 | TRBD1 | CASSASSRGRTEAFF
TRBV5-1 | - | CASSLEGHNLQETQYF
TRBV7-2 | - | CASSHRIRSLIYNEQFF
TRBV27 | TRBD2 | CASSPAGGEQYF
TRBV6-5 | TRBD2 | CASSFTTSGGNTGELFF
TRBV19 | - | CASSIEAMWAEAFF
TRBV11-3 | TRBD1 | CASSLPGQGAYEQYF
TRBV6-6 | TRBD1 | CATADRANTEAFF
TRBV7-9 | TRBD1 | CASSKTGTVYGYTF
TRBV12-3/TRBV12-4 | - | CASSLASNYGYTF
TRBV11-1 | - | CASSPWSGDEQYF
TRBV6-1 | - | CASSEGEAIYF
TRBV5-4 | TRBD1 | CASKPGQGYTDTQYF
TRBV19 | - | CASYAHNEQFF
TRBV30 | TRBD1 | CARDRGYYGYTF
TRBV7-2 | TRBD1 | CASSPTGVWNSPLHF
TRBV6-2/TRBV6-3 | TRBD1 | CASSLGGRPNTEAFF
TRBV19 | - | CASSIGQPLYGGRFSDTQYF
TRBV11-1 | - | CASSQSRDFSHEQYF
TRBV15 | TRBD1 | CATSRPGQHTDTQYF
TRBV7-9 | - | CASSSSVNYEQYF
TRBV5-5 | - | CASSLRFGDGNSPLHF
TRBV5-6 | - | CASSLLEGVYTGELFF
TRBV27 | - | CASSLPQPQHF
TRBV5-6 | - | CASSLEWGRRRAGELFF
TRBV11-3 | - | CASSPRGANTDTQYF
TRBV7-2 | TRBD2 | CASSRTSGGSDTQYF
TRBV14 | - | CASSQSRGGGRETQYF
TRBV20-1 | - | CSASPQSDSRQETQYF
TRBV12-3/TRBV12-4 | - | CASRATEATSYEQYF
TRBV19 | TRBD1 | CASSSRTGGFETQYF